This TCR beta chain was sequenced for a study of cytomegalovirus exposure and HLA in healthy donors. Study summary: For the approximately 430 genotyped donors, approximately 83% fell within the Caucasian-associated ancestry cluster.

Study observations and caveats: HLA alleles were associated with 15,000 to 20,000 TCR beta sequences in a later analysis at 0.05 false discovery rate. Highest at DRB1 and lowest at HLA-C, TCR association rates differed among HLA loci in a later analysis.

With regard to this clone: The antigen is unknown.

The primer mix had 60 Vbeta and 13 Jbeta primers. Some clones are missing from TCRdb's copy, which holds only in-frame ones; the method was immunoSEQ multiplex PCR. The data show roughly 110,000 clones, 55% to 85% seen once. The CDR3 consists of 16 residues. The germline CDR1 and CDR2 sequences are KGHSH and LQKENI. Trimming pared 2 bases from V and 2 bases from J, leaving 14 bases between. The sequenced material came from PBMCs. The clonotype originates from a man under 40 in good health and CMV-seronegative. The rearrangement joins TRBV18 to TRBJ2-3, with D perhaps matching TRBD2 (6 bases). The CDR3 DNA follows: TGTGCCAGCTCACCATTGACTAGGGCTTCCACAGATACGCAGTATTTT. It translates to CASSPLTRASTDTQYF. Full variable domain (missing parts from reference TRBV18 and TRBJ2-3): NAGVMQNPRHLVRRRGQEARLRCSPMKGHSHVYWYRQLPEEGLKFMVYLQKENIIDESGMPKERFSAEFPKEGPSILRIQQVVRGDSAAYFCASSPLTRASTDTQYFGPGTRLTVL.